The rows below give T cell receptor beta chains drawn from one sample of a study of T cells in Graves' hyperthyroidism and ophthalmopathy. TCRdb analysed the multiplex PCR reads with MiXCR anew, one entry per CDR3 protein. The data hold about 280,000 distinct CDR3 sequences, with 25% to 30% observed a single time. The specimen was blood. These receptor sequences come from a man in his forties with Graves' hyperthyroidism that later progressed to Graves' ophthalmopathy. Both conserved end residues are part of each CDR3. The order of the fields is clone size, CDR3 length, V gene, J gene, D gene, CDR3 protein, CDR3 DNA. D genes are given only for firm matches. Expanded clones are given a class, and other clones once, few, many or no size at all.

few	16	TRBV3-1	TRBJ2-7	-	CASSRNSASESYEQYF	TGTGCCAGCAGCCGAAACAGTGCCTCAGAATCCTACGAGCAGTACTTC
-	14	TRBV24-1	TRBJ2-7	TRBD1	CATSSGTENYEQYF	TGTGCCACCAGTTCTGGGACAGAAAACTACGAGCAGTACTTC
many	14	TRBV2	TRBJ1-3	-	CASRARERRNTIYF	TGTGCCAGCAGAGCCAGGGAAAGAAGAAACACCATATATTTT
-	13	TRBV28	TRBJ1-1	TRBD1	CASKTGGNTEAFF	TGTGCCAGCAAAACAGGGGGCAACACTGAAGCTTTCTTT
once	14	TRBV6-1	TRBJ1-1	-	CASSKGLMNTEAFF	TGTGCCAGCAGTAAGGGACTAATGAACACTGAAGCTTTCTTT
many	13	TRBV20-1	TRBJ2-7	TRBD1	CSAGQGAGYEQYF	TGCAGTGCTGGACAGGGGGCGGGCTACGAGCAGTACTTC
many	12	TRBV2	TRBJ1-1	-	CASNQMNTEAFF	TGTGCCAGTAACCAGATGAACACTGAAGCTTTCTTT
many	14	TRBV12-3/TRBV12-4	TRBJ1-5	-	CASSFSGTNQPQHF	TGTGCCAGCAGTTTCAGTGGAACCAATCAGCCCCAGCATTTT
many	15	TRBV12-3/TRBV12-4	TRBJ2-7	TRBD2	CASRPTSGSLSEQYF	TGTGCCAGCAGACCGACTAGCGGGAGTCTCAGCGAGCAGTACTTC
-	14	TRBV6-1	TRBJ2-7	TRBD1	CASTGPGQSYEQYF	TGTGCCAGCACCGGACCGGGACAGTCCTACGAGCAGTACTTC
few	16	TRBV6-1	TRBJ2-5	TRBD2	CASRTLAGGRRETQYF	TGTGCCAGCAGGACATTAGCGGGAGGGCGAAGAGAGACCCAGTACTTC
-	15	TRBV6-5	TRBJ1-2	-	CASSYSYRDPYGYTF	TGTGCCAGCAGTTACTCGTACCGGGACCCCTATGGCTACACCTTC
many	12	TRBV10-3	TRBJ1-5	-	CAIGPGNQPQHF	TGTGCCATCGGACCGGGGAATCAGCCCCAGCATTTT
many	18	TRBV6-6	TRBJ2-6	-	CASSKDGPESSGANVLTF	TGTGCCAGCAGCAAGGACGGGCCCGAAAGCTCTGGGGCCAACGTCCTGACTTTC
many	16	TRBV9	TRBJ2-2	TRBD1	CASSDPGQTNTGELFF	TGTGCCAGCAGTGACCCGGGACAGACGAACACCGGGGAGCTGTTTTTT
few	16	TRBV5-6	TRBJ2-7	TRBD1	CASSYGVGTGVREQYF	TGTGCCAGCAGTTACGGAGTGGGGACAGGGGTTCGCGAGCAGTACTTC
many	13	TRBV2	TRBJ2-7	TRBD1	CASRGQGRDEQYF	TGTGCCAGCCGAGGACAGGGTCGGGACGAGCAGTACTTC
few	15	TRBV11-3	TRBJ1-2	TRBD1	CASSPQGAANYGYTF	TGTGCCAGCAGCCCCCAGGGGGCAGCTAACTATGGCTACACCTTC
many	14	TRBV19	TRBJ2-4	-	CASTPHLAKNIQYF	TGTGCCAGTACCCCACACCTAGCCAAAAACATTCAGTACTTC
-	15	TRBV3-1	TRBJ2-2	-	CASSQGALVTGELFF	TGTGCCAGCAGCCAAGGAGCGTTGGTAACCGGGGAGCTGTTTTTT
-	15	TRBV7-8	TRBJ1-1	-	CASSQRWGANTEAFF	TGTGCCAGCAGCCAACGCTGGGGGGCCAACACTGAAGCTTTCTTT
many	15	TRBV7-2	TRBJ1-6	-	CASSDVGVYNSPLHF	TGTGCCAGCAGCGACGTCGGGGTCTATAATTCACCCCTCCACTTT
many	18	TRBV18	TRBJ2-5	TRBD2	CASSPLLDAAGRAETQYF	TGTGCCAGCTCACCACTCCTCGACGCCGCCGGGAGGGCAGAGACCCAGTACTTC
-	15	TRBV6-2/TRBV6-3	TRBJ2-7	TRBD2	CASSYRSSGAYEQYF	TGTGCCAGCAGTTACAGGTCTAGCGGAGCCTACGAGCAGTACTTC
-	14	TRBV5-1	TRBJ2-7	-	CASRLAVAVYEQYF	TGCGCCAGCAGGTTAGCGGTAGCGGTCTACGAGCAGTACTTC
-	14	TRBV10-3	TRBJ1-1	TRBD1	CAIRWTGGATEAFF	TGTGCCATCAGGTGGACAGGGGGCGCCACTGAAGCTTTCTTT
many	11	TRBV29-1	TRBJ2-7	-	CSGAGQYEQYF	TGCAGCGGAGCGGGACAGTACGAGCAGTACTTC
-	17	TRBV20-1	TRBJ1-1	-	CSARGGLGTLLFAEAFF	TGCAGTGCTAGAGGGGGGTTGGGCACGCTTTTGTTCGCTGAAGCTTTCTTT
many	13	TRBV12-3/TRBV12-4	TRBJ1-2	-	CASSLGRQFGYTF	TGTGCCAGCAGTTTAGGCAGACAGTTCGGCTACACCTTC
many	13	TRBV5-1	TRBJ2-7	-	CASSSILTGEQYF	TGCGCCAGCAGCTCAATTCTGACGGGCGAGCAGTACTTC
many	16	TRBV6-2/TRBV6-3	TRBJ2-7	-	CASVTDNSGTLSEQYF	TGTGCCAGCGTAACGGACAATTCCGGGACTTTAAGCGAGCAGTACTTC
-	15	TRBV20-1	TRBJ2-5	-	CSARYLGDTWSTQYF	TGCAGTGCTAGGTATTTGGGGGACACCTGGAGTACCCAGTACTTC
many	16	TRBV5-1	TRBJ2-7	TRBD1	CASSRMGQRSSYEQYF	TGCGCCAGCAGCCGAATGGGACAGAGAAGCTCCTACGAGCAGTACTTC
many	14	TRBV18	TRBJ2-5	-	CASTRGQIQETQYF	TGTGCCAGCACACGGGGGCAGATCCAAGAGACCCAGTACTTC
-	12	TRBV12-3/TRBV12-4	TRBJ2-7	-	CASGPRRHEQYF	TGTGCCAGCGGACCTAGGCGCCACGAGCAGTACTTC
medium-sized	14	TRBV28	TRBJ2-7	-	CASSPPPGSYEQYF	TGTGCCAGCAGTCCCCCTCCAGGATCTTACGAGCAGTACTTC
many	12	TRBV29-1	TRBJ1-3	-	CSGTSSGNTIYF	TGCAGCGGGACGAGCTCTGGAAACACCATATATTTT
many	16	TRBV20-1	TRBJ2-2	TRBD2	CSATSGRAANTGELFF	TGCAGTGCTACCAGCGGGAGGGCCGCGAACACCGGGGAGCTGTTTTTT
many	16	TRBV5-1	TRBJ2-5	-	CASSLILTGHKETQYF	TGCGCCAGCAGCTTGATCCTTACAGGCCATAAAGAGACCCAGTACTTC
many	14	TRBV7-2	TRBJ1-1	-	CASSPWGADTEAFF	TGTGCCAGCAGCCCATGGGGGGCGGACACTGAAGCTTTCTTT
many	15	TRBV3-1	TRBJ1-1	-	CASSQAGHMGTEAFF	TGTGCCAGCAGCCAAGCAGGCCACATGGGGACTGAAGCTTTCTTT
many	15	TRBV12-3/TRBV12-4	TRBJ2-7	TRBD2	CASSPQLAGTYEQYF	TGTGCCAGCAGTCCCCAGCTAGCGGGAACCTACGAGCAGTACTTC
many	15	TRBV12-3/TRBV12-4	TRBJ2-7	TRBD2	CASSETSGRRYEQYF	TGTGCCAGCAGTGAGACTAGCGGGAGAAGGTACGAGCAGTACTTC
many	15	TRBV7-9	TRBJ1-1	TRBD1	CASSFTGVAGTEAFF	TGTGCCAGCAGCTTTACAGGGGTGGCGGGCACTGAAGCTTTCTTT
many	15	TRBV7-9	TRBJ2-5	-	CASSQGVSGTETQYF	TGTGCCAGCAGCCAGGGGGTTAGCGGGACGGAGACCCAGTACTTC
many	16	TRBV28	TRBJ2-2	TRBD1	CASSVSGTGNTGELFF	TGTGCCAGCAGTGTATCAGGGACAGGGAACACCGGGGAGCTGTTTTTT
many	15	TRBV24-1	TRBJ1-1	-	CATSDSKRQRTEAFF	TGTGCCACCAGTGATTCCAAGCGACAGCGGACTGAAGCTTTCTTT
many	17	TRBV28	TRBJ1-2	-	CASSLSLAGLKAYGYTF	TGTGCCAGCAGTTTATCCCTCGCGGGGCTTAAGGCCTATGGCTACACCTTC
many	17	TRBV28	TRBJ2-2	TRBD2	CASSTGLAGVFSGELFF	TGTGCCAGCAGTACGGGACTAGCGGGAGTCTTTTCGGGGGAGCTGTTTTTT
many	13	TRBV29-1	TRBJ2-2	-	CSVVTGDVGELFF	TGCAGCGTTGTGACGGGAGATGTCGGGGAGCTGTTTTTT